Reported below is one T cell receptor beta chain. Its cognate antigen has yet to be identified. Base qualities are not provided; no much larger clone lies one nucleotide away. This sample was taken from a study of human T cells and chemical hapten exposure (dated by TCRdb to 2020 to 2023). About the study as a whole: For sensitization, 2% DPC in acetone was applied to an approximately 2 cm by approximately 2 cm area of upper inner arm skin. Weekly therapeutic DPC doses were additionally applied to the scalp of patients throughout the approximately 24-week study period. Patch testing on the upper back used Finn chambers containing 0.01% DPC, with scoring done after 6 days according to International Contact Dermatitis Research Group standards. Alopecia areata with under or over 50% scalp involvement, alopecia totalis and alopecia universalis were represented in the patient cohort, which was mostly female. The libraries were sequenced as a pool, and the TCR yield per sample differed mostly because of small variations in library volumes within the pool. This study followed changes in the peripheral blood TCR repertoire in vivo during primary and secondary sensitization of alopecia patients to the hapten diphenylcyclopropenone (DPC). Patient blood was sampled pre-sensitization (week 0) and at 2, 6 and about 24 weeks after DPC sensitization. Blood for TCR sequencing was provided by twenty-nine alopecia patients at one to four time points (pre-sensitization, 2, 6 and 24 weeks). Overall study results and their limits: All patients had alopecia, a presumed autoimmune disease, so their immune response might differ from that of healthy individuals. Compared with pre-sensitization or healthy control sets, expanded TCRs formed significantly more large CDR3 similarity clusters, which is consistent with antigen-driven responses. Repeated subsampling changed both the strength of the expansion versus patch-test correlation and the threshold at which that correlation became significant. No change with DPC sensitization was found in the number of TCRs above 1 in 1000 frequency, and no evidence of global repertoire structure alterations was found. Patch test score correlated positively with the number of PT1 expanded TCRs, reaching significance at thresholds 8, 16 and 32 but not at 4.

The library was produced with RACE. Sequencer: NextSeq 500. During library preparation, unique molecular identifiers were attached to individual cDNA molecules so that TCRs could be counted quantitatively and reproducibly. For every blood RNA sample, sequencing covered both the TCR alpha and TCR beta chains. The study's processing was this. The median number of TCRs per sample was around 96,000, ranging from 23,224 to 690,600. The Decombinator software suite was used to annotate the V, J and CDR3 of the TCR reads. Every sample was subsampled to the same number of TCRs (28,000) for the PS versus PT1 abundance plots. TCRs were defined as expanded if absent before sensitization and observed at least eight times at the 2-week time point. TCRdb redid the processing of the public reads, applying fastp at Q25 and MiXCR, and retained in-frame beta chains. When rows share a CDR3 protein, they turn into one entry using the most common DNA and genes. None of the V and J calls come from the authors' own analysis; TCRdb made them. The sample table contains 75,000 to 100,000 distinct CDR3 sequences; only one count was recorded for 9.3% of them. The top ten constitute around 2% of the sample.

The intended sense of this specimen's time point label: patch test 2, 6 weeks after DPC sensitization. This specimen's treatment or condition label, interpreted: therapeutic diphenylcyclopropenone sensitization with weekly scalp DPC. At each patch-test visit, blood was drawn before the patch test was applied. Eligible patients were aged 18 to 70, diagnosed with alopecia, deemed suitable for DPC therapy, and excluded if pregnant. Total RNA was extracted from unfractionated whole blood that had been collected in Tempus Blood RNA tubes. Clipping removes 5 bases from V and 1 base from J, with 4 as the unmatched junction base count. From the cysteine through the phenylalanine, the CDR3 covers 15 amino acids. CDR3 DNA is the only sequence kept; it has 45 bases, read in frame from the first base.

This sequence was found in a woman aged 40 to 50 with alopecia areata. Some clones in this sample may be carry-over from other donors' samples. Sequenced here: whole blood, sampled in connection with sensitization to the hapten diphenylcyclopropenone (DPC). This sequence uses TRBV12-3 or TRBV12-4 and TRBJ2-2; 7 nucleotides in the junction match TRBD1. The sequence in DNA is TGTGCCAGCAGTATTCGGACAGGGAACACCGGGGAGCTGTTTTTT. Its protein reads: CASSIRTGNTGELFF.